One TCR beta chain is described in this entry. There are 14 residues in the CDR3. Per germline, CDR1 LNHDA and CDR2 SQIVND (reference sequence). V dropped 3 bases and J dropped 2 bases, with 11 bases sitting between them. The sample comes from a study of cytomegalovirus exposure and HLA in healthy donors. PCR employed 60 Vbeta and 13 Jbeta primers. The protocol was immunoSEQ multiplex PCR, while the TCRdb copy is restricted to in-frame clones and leaves out a portion. The table records over 110,000 clones, over 60% of them present only once. The chain employs TRBV19 and TRBJ2-7, with D possibly matching TRBD2 (5 bases). This TCR came from a male donor in good health and CMV-seropositive. The source material was PBMCs. The CDR3: CASSISKGAYEQYF. The CDR3 DNA reads as TGTGCCAGTAGTATTTCGAAGGGAGCCTACGAGCAGTACTTC.